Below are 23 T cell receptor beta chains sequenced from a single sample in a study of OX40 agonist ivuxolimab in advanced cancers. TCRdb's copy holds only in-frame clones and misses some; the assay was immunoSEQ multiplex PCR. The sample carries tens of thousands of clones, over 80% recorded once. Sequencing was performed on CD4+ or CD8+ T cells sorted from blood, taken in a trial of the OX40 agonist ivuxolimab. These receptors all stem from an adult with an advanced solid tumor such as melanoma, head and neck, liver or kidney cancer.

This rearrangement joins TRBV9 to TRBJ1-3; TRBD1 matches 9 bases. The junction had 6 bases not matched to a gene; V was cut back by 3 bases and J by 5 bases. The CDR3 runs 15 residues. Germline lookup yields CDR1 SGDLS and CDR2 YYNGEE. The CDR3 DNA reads TGTGCCAGCAGCGAGTTCGGACAGGGGAGAAACACCATATATTTT. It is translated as CASSEFGQGRNTIYF.

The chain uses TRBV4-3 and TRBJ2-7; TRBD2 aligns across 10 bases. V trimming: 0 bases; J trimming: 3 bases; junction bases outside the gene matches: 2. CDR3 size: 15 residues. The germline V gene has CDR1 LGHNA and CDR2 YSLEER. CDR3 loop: CASSQEKREGYEQYF. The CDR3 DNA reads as TGCGCCAGCAGCCAAGAAAAGCGGGAGGGCTACGAGCAGTACTTC.

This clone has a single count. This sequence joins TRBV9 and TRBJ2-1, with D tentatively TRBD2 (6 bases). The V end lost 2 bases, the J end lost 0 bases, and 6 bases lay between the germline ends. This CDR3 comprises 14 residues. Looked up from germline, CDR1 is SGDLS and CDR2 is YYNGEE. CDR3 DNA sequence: TGTGCCAGCAGCGTGCGGGACTCCTACAATGAGCAGTTCTTC. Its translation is CASSVRDSYNEQFF. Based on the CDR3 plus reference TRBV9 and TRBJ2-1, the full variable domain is DSGVTQTPKHLITATGQRVTLRCSPRSGDLSVYWYQQSLDQGLQFLIQYYNGEERAKGNILERFSAQQFPDLHSELNLSSLELGDSALYFCASSVRDSYNEQFFGPGTRLTVL.

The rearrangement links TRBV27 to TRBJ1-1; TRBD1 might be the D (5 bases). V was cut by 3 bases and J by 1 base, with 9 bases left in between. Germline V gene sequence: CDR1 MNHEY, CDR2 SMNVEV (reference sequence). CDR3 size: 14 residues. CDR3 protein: CASSFGAGNTEAFF. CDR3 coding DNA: TGTGCCAGCAGTTTTGGGGCAGGGAACACTGAAGCTTTCTTT.

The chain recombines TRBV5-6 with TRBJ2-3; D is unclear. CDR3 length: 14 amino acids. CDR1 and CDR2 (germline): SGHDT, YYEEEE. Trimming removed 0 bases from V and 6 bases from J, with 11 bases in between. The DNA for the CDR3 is TGTGCCAGCAGCTTGGGTGGGGTTGGGGATACGCAGTATTTT. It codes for CASSLGGVGDTQYF.

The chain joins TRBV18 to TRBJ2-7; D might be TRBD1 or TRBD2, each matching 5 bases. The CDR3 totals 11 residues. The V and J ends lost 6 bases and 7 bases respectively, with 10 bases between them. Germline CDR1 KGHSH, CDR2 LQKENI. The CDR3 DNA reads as TGTGCCAGCTCCCCGGGGCAGGAGCAGTACTTC. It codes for CASSPGQEQYF.

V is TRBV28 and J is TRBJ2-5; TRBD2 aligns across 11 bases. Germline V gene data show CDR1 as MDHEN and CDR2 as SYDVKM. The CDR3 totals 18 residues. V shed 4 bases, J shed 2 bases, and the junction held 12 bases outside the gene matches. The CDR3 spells CASSSQEIGLAGQETQYF. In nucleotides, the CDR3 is TGTGCCAGCAGTTCACAGGAGATCGGACTAGCGGGTCAAGAGACCCAGTACTTC.

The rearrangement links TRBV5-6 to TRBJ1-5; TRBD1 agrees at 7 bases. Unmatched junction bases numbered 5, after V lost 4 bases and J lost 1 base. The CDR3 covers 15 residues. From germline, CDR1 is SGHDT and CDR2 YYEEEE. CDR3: CASSVRGVSNQPQHF. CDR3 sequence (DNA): TGTGCCAGCAGCGTCAGGGGGGTAAGCAATCAGCCCCAGCATTTT.

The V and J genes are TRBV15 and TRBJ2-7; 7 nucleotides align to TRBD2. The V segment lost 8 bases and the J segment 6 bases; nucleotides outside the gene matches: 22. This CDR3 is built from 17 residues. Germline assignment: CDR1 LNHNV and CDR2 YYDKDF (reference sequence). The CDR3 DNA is TGTGCCACCTCGCGGGACTACAGTCTTGGGCTATTTGTCGAGCAGTACTTC. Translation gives CATSRDYSLGLFVEQYF. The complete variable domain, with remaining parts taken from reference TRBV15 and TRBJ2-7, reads DAMVIQNPRYQVTQFGKPVTLSCSQTLNHNVMYWYQQKSSQAPKLLFHYYDKDFNNEADTPDNFQSRRPNTSFCFLDIRSPGLGDTAMYLCATSRDYSLGLFVEQYFGPGTRLTVT.

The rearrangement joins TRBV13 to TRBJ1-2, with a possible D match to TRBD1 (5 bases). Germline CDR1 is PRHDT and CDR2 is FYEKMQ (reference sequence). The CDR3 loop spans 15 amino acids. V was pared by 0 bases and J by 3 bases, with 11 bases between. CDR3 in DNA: TGTGCCAGCAGCTTAGGCCGGGGCGAATACTATGGCTACACCTTC. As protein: CASSLGRGEYYGYTF.

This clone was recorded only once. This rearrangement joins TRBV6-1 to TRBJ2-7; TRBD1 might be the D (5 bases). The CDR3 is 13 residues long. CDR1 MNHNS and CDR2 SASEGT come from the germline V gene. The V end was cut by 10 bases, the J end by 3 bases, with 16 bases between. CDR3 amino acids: CATQGYSNYEQYF. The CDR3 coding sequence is TGTGCCACCCAGGGTTACAGCAACTACGAGCAGTACTTC.

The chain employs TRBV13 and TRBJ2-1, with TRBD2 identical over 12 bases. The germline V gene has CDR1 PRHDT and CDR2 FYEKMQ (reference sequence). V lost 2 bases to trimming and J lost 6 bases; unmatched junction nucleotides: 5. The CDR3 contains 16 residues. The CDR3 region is CASSLFGLAGPNEQFF. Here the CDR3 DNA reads TGTGCCAGCAGCTTATTCGGACTAGCGGGACCCAATGAGCAGTTCTTC.

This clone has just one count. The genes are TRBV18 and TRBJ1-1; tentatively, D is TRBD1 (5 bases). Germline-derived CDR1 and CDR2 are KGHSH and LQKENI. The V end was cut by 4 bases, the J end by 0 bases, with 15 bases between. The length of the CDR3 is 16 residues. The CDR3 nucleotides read TGTGCCAGCTCACGGGGGGATGAGGTCATGAACACTGAAGCTTTCTTT. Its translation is CASSRGDEVMNTEAFF.

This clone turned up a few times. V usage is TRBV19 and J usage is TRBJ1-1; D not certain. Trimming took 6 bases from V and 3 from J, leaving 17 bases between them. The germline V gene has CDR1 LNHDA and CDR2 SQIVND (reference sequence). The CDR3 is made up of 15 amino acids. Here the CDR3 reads CASSPRTDGYTEAFF. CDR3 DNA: TGTGCCAGTAGCCCGAGGACGGACGGATACACTGAAGCTTTCTTT.

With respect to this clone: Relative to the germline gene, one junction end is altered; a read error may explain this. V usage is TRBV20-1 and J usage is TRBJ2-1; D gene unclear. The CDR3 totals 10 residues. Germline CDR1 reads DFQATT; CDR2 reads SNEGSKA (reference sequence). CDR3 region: CSASYYEQFF. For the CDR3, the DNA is TGCAGTGCTAGCTACTATGAGCAGTTCTTC.

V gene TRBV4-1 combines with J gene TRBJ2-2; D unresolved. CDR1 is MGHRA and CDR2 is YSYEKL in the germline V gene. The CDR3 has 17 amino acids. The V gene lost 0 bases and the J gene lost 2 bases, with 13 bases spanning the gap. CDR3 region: CASSQDTATYNTGELFF. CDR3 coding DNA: TGCGCCAGCAGCCAAGATACAGCGACATATAACACCGGGGAGCTGTTTTTT.

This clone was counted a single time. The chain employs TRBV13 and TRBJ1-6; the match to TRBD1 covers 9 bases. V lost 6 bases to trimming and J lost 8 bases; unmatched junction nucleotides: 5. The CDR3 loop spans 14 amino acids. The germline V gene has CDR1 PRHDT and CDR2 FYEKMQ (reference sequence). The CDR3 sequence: CASSHGTGHSPLHF. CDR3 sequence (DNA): TGTGCCAGCAGTCATGGGACAGGGCATTCACCCCTCCACTTT.

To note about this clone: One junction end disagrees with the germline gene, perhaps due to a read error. The CDR3 protein is CASSFSGGPDERYF. In DNA form, the CDR3 reads TGTGCCAGCAGCTTCAGCGGGGGCCCCGATGAGCGGTACTTC. The V and J genes are TRBV5-4 and TRBJ2-7, with 8 nucleotides matching TRBD2. Looked up from germline, CDR1 is SGHNT and CDR2 is YYREEE (reference sequence). This CDR3 has 14 amino acids. The whole variable domain, remainder taken from reference TRBV5-4 and TRBJ2-7, is ETGVTQSPTHLIKTRGQQVTLRCSSQSGHNTVSWYQQALGQGPQFIFQYYREEENGRGNFPPRFSGLQFPNYSSELNVNALELDDSALYLCASSFSGGPDERYFGPGTRLTVT.

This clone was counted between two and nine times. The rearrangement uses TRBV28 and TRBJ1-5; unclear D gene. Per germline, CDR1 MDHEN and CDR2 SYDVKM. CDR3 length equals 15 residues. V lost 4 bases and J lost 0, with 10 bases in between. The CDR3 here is CASSSQVNSNQPQHF. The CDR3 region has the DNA TGTGCCAGCAGTTCGCAGGTGAATAGCAATCAGCCCCAGCATTTT.

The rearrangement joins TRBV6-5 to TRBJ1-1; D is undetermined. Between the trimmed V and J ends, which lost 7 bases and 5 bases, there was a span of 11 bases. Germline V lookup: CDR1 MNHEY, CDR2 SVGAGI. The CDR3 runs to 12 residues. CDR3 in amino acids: CASKPGGTEAFF. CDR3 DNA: TGTGCCAGCAAACCGGGAGGAACTGAAGCTTTCTTT.

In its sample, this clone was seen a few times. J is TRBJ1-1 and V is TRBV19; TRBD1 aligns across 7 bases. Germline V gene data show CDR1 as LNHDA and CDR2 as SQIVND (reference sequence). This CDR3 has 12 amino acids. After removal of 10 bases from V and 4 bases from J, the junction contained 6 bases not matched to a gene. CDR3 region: CATMTGSTEAFF. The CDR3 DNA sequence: TGTGCCACCATGACAGGGAGCACTGAAGCTTTCTTT.

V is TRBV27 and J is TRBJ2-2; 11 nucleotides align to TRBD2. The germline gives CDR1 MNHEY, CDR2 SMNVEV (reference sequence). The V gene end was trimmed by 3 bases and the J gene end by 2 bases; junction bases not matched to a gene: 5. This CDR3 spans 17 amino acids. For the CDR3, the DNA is TGTGCCAGCAGTTTTTTAGCGGGAGGGGTCAACACCGGGGAGCTGTTTTTT. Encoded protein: CASSFLAGGVNTGELFF.

CDR3 amino acids: CASSLNRDRDYEQYF. In DNA form, the CDR3 reads TGTGCCAGCAGCCTAAACCGGGACAGAGATTACGAGCAGTACTTC. The chain joins TRBV16 to TRBJ2-7, with 7 positions matching TRBD1. CDR3 size: 15 residues. The V gene's germline CDR1 is KGHSY and CDR2 FQNENV. V gave up 4 bases and J gave up 4 bases; unmatched junction bases: 10.